This TCR beta chain was found in a study of cytomegalovirus exposure and HLA in healthy donors. PCR involved 60 Vbeta and 13 Jbeta primers. Libraries were prepared by immunoSEQ multiplex PCR; TCRdb keeps only in-frame clonotypes and omits some of them. The table lists 100,000 to 150,000 clones, 70% to 75% of them singletons. Broader study findings: Sequences of the TCR beta chain were said to predict the HLA-A and HLA-B alleles of most subjects accurately. While the bulk of TCR sequences proved rare, some public TCRs turned up in many donors.

This clone has just a few counts. The antigen remains undetermined. Sequenced: PBMCs. This TCR derives from a male donor in good health and CMV-seronegative.

CDR3 sequence reads: CASSVAPLVSTDTQYF. The CDR3 DNA sequence: TGTGCCAGCAGCGTAGCTCCACTAGTTAGCACAGATACGCAGTATTTT. The V gene is TRBV9, the J gene TRBJ2-3, with D perhaps matching TRBD2 (5 bases). The CDR3 has 16 residues. Per germline, CDR1 SGDLS and CDR2 YYNGEE. The germline V and J ends were trimmed by 0 bases and 0 bases, with 11 bases remaining between them.